This TCR beta chain is drawn from a study of blood T cell repertoires in COVID-19. This clone was recorded only once. With 5 bases removed from V and 9 bases from J, the gap between germline ends came to 11 bases. CDR3 length: 13 amino acids. Germline CDR1 reads SGHTA; CDR2 reads FQGNSA. The method was immunoSEQ multiplex PCR; TCRdb's version includes in-frame clones alone and lacks a portion of them. This table holds 360,000 or so clones, around four fifths found once. V and J are TRBV7-2 and TRBJ1-6; D possibly corresponds to TRBD1 (5 bases). The receptor comes from a woman aged 45-65 years who had recovered from COVID-19. Sequenced sample: PBMCs or T cells enriched from blood (not recorded which). The CDR3 DNA reads TGTGCCAGCAGCCCCCGACAGTTTTCACCCCTCCACTTT. Translating it yields CASSPRQFSPLHF. Full variable domain (outside the CDR3, taken from reference TRBV7-2 and TRBJ1-6): GAGVSQSPSNKVTEKGKDVELRCDPISGHTALYWYRQSLGQGLEFLIYFQGNSAPDKSGLPSDRFSAERTGGSVSTLTIQRTQQEDSAVYLCASSPRQFSPLHFGNGTRLTVT.